The sequence of this T cell receptor (beta chain) was determined in a study of T cells in Graves' hyperthyroidism and ophthalmopathy. This clonotype was picked up one time. The target antigen is unknown. TCR beta CDR3 region amplification was performed from RNA transcripts. RT-PCR in the first round (using the HTBI primer set) targeted the TCR CDR3. TCRdb ran MiXCR on the multiplex PCR reads and lists one entry per CDR3 protein. The repertoire consists of about 98,000 distinct CDR3 sequences, with roughly 40% occurring once and the leading ten covering 10%. Overall study results and limits: Through a model of 13 V-J features, ophthalmopathy was separated from stable hyperthyroidism. Ophthalmopathy, as predicted by the model, came a median about seven months after the prediction. Expanded thyroid clonotypes (above 0.001) were mostly also found in blood.

Stable disease denoted Graves' hyperthyroidism without ophthalmopathy progression within 18 months. There are 15 residues in the CDR3. Looked up from germline, CDR1 is LNHDA and CDR2 is SQIVND (reference sequence). Trimming took off 5 bases at V and 1 base at J, with 12 bases between the two ends. The chain links TRBV19 to TRBJ1-5; tentatively, D is TRBD1 (5 bases). What was sequenced was peripheral blood or thyroid tissue (not recorded which). This TCR was sampled from a woman aged 25 to 39 with Graves' hyperthyroidism. CDR3 in DNA: TGTGCCAGTAGTCCGACAGCACTCAGCAATCAGCCCCAGCATTTT. Translating it yields CASSPTALSNQPQHF.